One sample yielded the 24 T cell receptor beta chains listed below, sequenced in a study of OX40 agonist ivuxolimab in advanced cancers. Library creation used the immunoSEQ multiplex PCR assay. TCRdb's version of the immuneACCESS table is confined to in-frame rearrangements and falls short of the full clone set. An unresolved V gene accounts for under half of the shortfall where checked; the remainder is of unknown origin. For this sample the table gives about 65,000 clones, of which about nine tenths were detected only once. Together, the top ten hold 0.35% to 0.45% of the sample. The source was CD4+ or CD8+ T cells sorted from blood, collected in a trial of the OX40 agonist ivuxolimab. Source of these receptors: an adult with an advanced solid tumor such as melanoma, head and neck, liver or kidney cancer.

The chain carries TRBV19 and TRBJ2-3; 8 nucleotides line up with TRBD2. The CDR3 contains 14 residues. The junction had 5 bases not matched to a gene; V was cut back by 7 bases and J by 2 bases. From germline, CDR1 is LNHDA and CDR2 SQIVND (reference sequence). CDR3 amino acids: CASKSGGLTDTQYF. The CDR3 nucleotides are TGTGCCAGTAAGAGCGGGGGACTCACAGATACGCAGTATTTT.

A single count supports this clone. The V and J genes are TRBV7-9 and TRBJ1-2; 9 nucleotides align to TRBD1. V lost 1 base and J lost 8; bases outside the gene matches: 8. The germline V gene has CDR1 SEHNR and CDR2 FQNEAQ (reference sequence). The CDR3 length is 15 residues. The CDR3: CASSLVVGQGNGYTF. The CDR3 bases are TGTGCCAGCAGCTTAGTGGTGGGACAGGGCAACGGCTACACCTTC.

The chain is built from TRBV30 and TRBJ1-2; the D is unclear. Germline assignment: CDR1 GTSNPN and CDR2 SVGIG (reference sequence). Trimming shortened V by 1 base and J by 5 bases, and 14 bases separated the two germline ends. There are 14 residues in the CDR3. CDR3 DNA sequence: TGTGCCTGGAGTGGCTTATTGCAGGAATATGGCTACACCTTC. Protein sequence: CAWSGLLQEYGYTF.

The chain recombines TRBV9 with TRBJ1-4; unclear D gene. Germline CDR1 and CDR2: SGDLS and YYNGEE. Deletions cut 0 bases from V and 8 bases from J, with 8 bases between. This CDR3 spans 13 amino acids. The CDR3 loop reads CASSVGVWEKLFF. CDR3 nucleotides: TGTGCCAGCAGCGTAGGAGTATGGGAAAAACTGTTTTTT.

V and J are TRBV6-1 and TRBJ2-3; 7 nucleotides match TRBD1. This CDR3 region has 13 residues. V trimming: 8 bases; J trimming: 2 bases; junction bases outside the gene matches: 4. Per the germline V gene, CDR1 is MNHNS and CDR2 is SASEGT. This chain's CDR3 is CASGTDNTDTQYF. DNA for the CDR3: TGTGCCAGCGGGACAGACAACACAGATACGCAGTATTTT.

The chain is built from TRBV18 and TRBJ1-3, with 8 bases matching TRBD1. V was pared by 4 bases and J by 0 bases, with 5 bases of the junction left unmatched. CDR3 length equals 16 residues. CDR1 and CDR2 from the germline V gene are KGHSH and LQKENI. The CDR3 spells CASSRGQGNSGNTIYF. The CDR3 DNA sequence: TGTGCCAGCTCACGCGGACAGGGAAACTCTGGAAACACCATATATTTT.

The chain joins TRBV6-1 to TRBJ2-2; 10 nucleotides agree with TRBD2. V lost 8 bases and J lost 7; bases outside the gene matches: 7. The germline V gene encodes CDR1 MNHNS and CDR2 SASEGT. This CDR3 contains 14 residues. CDR3 in DNA: TGTGCCAGCGGGGCTAGCGGGGGAATCGGGGAGCTGTTTTTT. This gives the protein CASGASGGIGELFF.

The chain uses TRBV15 and TRBJ2-7, with TRBD2 matching 11 bases. CDR3 length equals 13 residues. Germline-derived CDR1 and CDR2 are LNHNV and YYDKDF (reference sequence). The ends lost 7 bases at V and 5 bases at J; junction bases unmatched: 4. The CDR3 is CATTIAGGNEQYF. The CDR3 nucleotides read TGTGCCACCACCATAGCGGGGGGGAACGAGCAGTACTTC.

V is TRBV25-1 and J is TRBJ1-4; D possibly corresponds to TRBD1 (5 bases). The V gene lost 4 bases and the J gene lost 4 bases, with 13 bases spanning the gap. This CDR3 spans 15 amino acids. Germline V CDR1 and CDR2: MGHDK, SYGVNS. The CDR3 DNA is TGTGCCAGCAGTGCCCGACAGAGCCTTAATGAAAAACTGTTTTTT. It specifies CASSARQSLNEKLFF.

The V gene is TRBV7-8, the J gene TRBJ1-5, with 10 bases aligning to TRBD1. CDR1 and CDR2 (germline): SGHVS, FQNEAQ. V lost 5 bases, J lost 5 bases, and 6 bases stayed unmatched. The CDR3 sequence is 15 residues long. CDR3 in amino acids: CASSSDRGRDQPQHF. CDR3 bases: TGTGCCAGCAGCAGCGACAGGGGGCGCGATCAGCCCCAGCATTTT.

The chain is built from TRBV6-1 and TRBJ2-7; 11 positions agree with TRBD1. CDR3 size: 15 residues. J gave up 4 bases and V 4 bases, and 6 bases lay outside the gene matches. The V gene's germline CDR1 is MNHNS and CDR2 SASEGT. DNA for the CDR3: TGTGCCAGCAGTGGATGGACAGGGGGCATTTACGAGCAGTACTTC. Protein sequence: CASSGWTGGIYEQYF.

This chain joins TRBV7-6 and TRBJ2-2, with D perhaps being TRBD1 or TRBD2 (5 bases each). Trimming removed 5 bases at V and 2 bases at J, with 9 bases between. The CDR3 covers 14 residues. Germline lookup yields CDR1 SGHVS and CDR2 FNYEAQ. CDR3 DNA sequence: TGTGCCAGCAGCCAGAGGGGTAACACCGGGGAGCTGTTTTTT. Translated: CASSQRGNTGELFF.

The chain recombines TRBV19 with TRBJ2-1, with TRBD1 identical over 12 bases. Germline-derived CDR1 and CDR2 are LNHDA and SQIVND (reference sequence). Trimming cost V 4 bases and J 5 bases; bases outside gene matches: 3. The CDR3 has 15 residues. The CDR3 sequence is CASSRDRGQHNEQFF. The DNA of the CDR3 is TGTGCCAGTAGTAGGGACAGGGGGCAACACAATGAGCAGTTCTTC.

The genes are TRBV25-1 and TRBJ1-1; perhaps TRBD1 as D (6 bases). The CDR3 runs 16 residues. The V gene lost 0 bases and the J gene lost 4 bases, with 15 bases spanning the gap. CDR1 and CDR2 (germline): MGHDK, SYGVNS. The CDR3 DNA reads as TGTGCCAGCAGTGAATATAGGGGCCGGGGGGCCACTGAAGCTTTCTTT. Protein product: CASSEYRGRGATEAFF.

CDR3 residues: CASSVGSNRGGEGYTF. The CDR3 DNA sequence: TGTGCCAGCAGTGTGGGATCCAACAGGGGAGGAGAAGGCTACACCTTC. The chain employs TRBV6-1 and TRBJ1-2; 7 bases match TRBD1. V lost 4 bases and J lost 8; bases outside the gene matches: 16. Germline V gene sequence: CDR1 MNHNS, CDR2 SASEGT. The CDR3 sequence is 16 residues long.

The rearrangement links TRBV5-3 to TRBJ1-5; D is possibly TRBD1 (5 bases). TRBV5-3 is identified as an open reading frame with a role that is uncertain. The CDR3 is 14 amino acids. V was shortened by 0 bases and J by 7 bases, with 11 bases between the two germline ends. For the CDR3, the DNA is TGTGCCAGAAGCTTGGTCAGGGAGGACCAGCCCCAGCATTTT. This sequence encodes CARSLVREDQPQHF.

V gene TRBV11-2 combines with J gene TRBJ1-6; D not certain. With 4 bases removed from V and 9 bases from J, the gap between germline ends came to 10 bases. Germline V CDR1 and CDR2: SGHAT, FQNNGV. CDR3 size: 13 residues. This CDR3 is CASSSSGTSPLHF. The CDR3 nucleotides read TGTGCCAGCAGCTCTTCAGGTACTTCACCCCTCCACTTT.

This chain uses TRBV7-2 with TRBJ2-1; 10 bases line up with TRBD2. The germline V gene encodes CDR1 SGHTA and CDR2 FQGNSA. Trimming cost V 5 bases and J 3 bases; bases outside gene matches: 13. This CDR3 is built from 18 residues. The CDR3 reads CASSPSGTSVRGYNEQFF. CDR3 in DNA: TGTGCCAGCAGCCCTAGTGGGACTAGCGTTAGGGGCTACAATGAGCAGTTCTTC.

The chain is built from TRBV12-5 and TRBJ2-2; D unclear. The CDR3 runs 14 residues. V dropped 3 bases and J dropped 0 bases, with 5 bases sitting between them. The germline V gene encodes CDR1 LGHNT and CDR2 FRNRAP. The CDR3 region has the DNA TGTGCTAGTGGTTTCGGCACGAACACCGGGGAGCTGTTTTTT. Its translation: CASGFGTNTGELFF.

This rearrangement joins TRBV10-3 to TRBJ1-1; a weak D match, TRBD1 (5 bases). The CDR3 loop spans 14 amino acids. Trimming shortened V by 2 bases and J by 4 bases, and 11 bases separated the two germline ends. Germline CDR1 and CDR2: ENHRY and SYGVKD. CDR3 residues: CAISEGARSTEAFF. CDR3 nucleotide sequence: TGTGCCATCAGTGAGGGGGCCAGGTCCACTGAAGCTTTCTTT.

The V call is TRBV10-2, the J call TRBJ1-2, with a weak D call TRBD1 (6 bases). Looked up from germline, CDR1 is WSHSY and CDR2 is SAAADI. The length of the CDR3 is 14 residues. V gave up 8 bases and J gave up 6 bases, with 19 bases separating them. In DNA form, the CDR3 reads TGCGCCAGCGCCGGGGGCAGGGAGATCAATGGCTACACCTTC. Translated, it gives CASAGGREINGYTF.

The chain recombines TRBV27 with TRBJ2-5; 13 nucleotides line up with TRBD2. Per the germline V gene, CDR1 is MNHEY and CDR2 is SMNVEV (reference sequence). J gave up 0 bases and V 5 bases, and 6 bases lay outside the gene matches. The CDR3 loop spans 17 amino acids. CDR3 in amino acids: CASSPTTSGGYQETQYF. CDR3 coding DNA: TGTGCCAGCAGTCCGACGACTAGCGGGGGGTACCAAGAGACCCAGTACTTC.

The V call is TRBV29-1, the J call TRBJ1-2; D remains ambiguous. Trimming removed 0 bases at V and 4 bases at J, with 6 bases between. Germline CDR1 and CDR2: SQVTM and ANQGSEA. There are 12 residues in the CDR3. CDR3 residues: CSVEDRSYGYTF. The CDR3 DNA sequence: TGCAGCGTTGAAGATCGGTCCTATGGCTACACCTTC.

This chain connects TRBV6-5 to TRBJ2-5; D uncertain. This CDR3 spans 14 amino acids. Trimming shortened V by 2 bases and J by 5 bases, and 12 bases separated the two germline ends. Germline loops: CDR1 MNHEY, CDR2 SVGAGI. CDR3 residues: CASSYGVGRETQYF. Here the CDR3 DNA reads TGTGCCAGCAGTTACGGCGTAGGCCGCGAGACCCAGTACTTC.